These T cell receptor beta chains were read from a single sample in a study of blood T cell repertoires in COVID-19. Repertoires were generated with immunoSEQ multiplex PCR, while TCRdb's copy carries only in-frame clones and drops some. The data show 220,000 or so clones, roughly 88% seen once. The sequencing sample was made of PBMCs or T cells enriched from blood (not recorded which). The receptors stem from a woman aged 45-59 years with acute COVID-19. Each CDR3 is given with its conserved first and last residue. The D gene is left open where the match is weak. Clone size is not always given. Where it is, it says once, few, many or a class for expanded clones.

.,TRBJ2-7,TRBV11-2,.,TGTGCCAGCAGCTTAGTCACGGGGGTGGGGTTTATGAACGAGCAGTACTTC,CASSLVTGVGFMNEQYF
.,TRBJ1-2,TRBV2,.,TGTGCCAGCCTACAGGGCGCCTGGAACTATGGCTACACCTTC,CASLQGAWNYGYTF
TRBD1,TRBJ1-5,TRBV29-1,.,TGCAGCGTTGGGACAGGGGAGGGCAATCAGCCCCAGCATTTT,CSVGTGEGNQPQHF
TRBD1,TRBJ1-2,TRBV19,.,TGTGCCTCCCAGGGGGCACCGAACTATGGCTACACCTTC,CASQGAPNYGYTF
.,TRBJ2-1,TRBV7-8,.,TGTGCCAGCAGCTTAGTTGGGCCCCCTATGAATGAGCAGTTCTTC,CASSLVGPPMNEQFF
TRBD2,TRBJ2-5,TRBV7-3,.,TGTGCCAGCAGGGTTAGCGGGGCGTACCAAGAGACCCAGTACTTC,CASRVSGAYQETQYF
.,TRBJ2-3,TRBV12-3/TRBV12-4,.,TGTGCCAGCAGTCCCCTCGCGGATACGCAGTATTTT,CASSPLADTQYF
.,TRBJ2-6,TRBV6-5,.,TGTGCCAGCAGTTACCCTCGGGCTGGGGCCAACGTCCTGACTTTC,CASSYPRAGANVLTF
.,TRBJ2-3,TRBV6-5,.,TGTGCCAGCAGTTGGAGGGGCACAGATACGCAGTATTTT,CASSWRGTDTQYF
.,TRBJ2-7,TRBV6-2/TRBV6-3,.,TGTGCCAGCAGTACCGCGGGGACTGCTAGCTCCTACGAGCAGTACTTC,CASSTAGTASSYEQYF
TRBD2,TRBJ2-1,TRBV5-1,.,TGCGCCAGCAGCCCAGCGGGAGGGCCGAACAATGAGCAGTTCTTC,CASSPAGGPNNEQFF
TRBD1,TRBJ1-3,TRBV3-1/TRBV3-2,.,TGTGCCAGCAGCCAAGATAGGGACAGGGGGCCTGGAAACACCATATATTTT,CASSQDRDRGPGNTIYF
TRBD1,TRBJ2-1,TRBV18,.,TGTGCCAGCTCACCAAGGACAGGGGGCAGTGGCAATGAGCAGTTCTTC,CASSPRTGGSGNEQFF
TRBD2,TRBJ2-5,TRBV28,.,TGTGCCAGCAGATTTAGCGGGGAAGAGACCCAGTACTTC,CASRFSGEETQYF
TRBD1,TRBJ1-4,TRBV18,.,TGTGCCAGCTCACCACCCGGACAGGGACAAAAACTGTTTTTT,CASSPPGQGQKLFF
TRBD2,TRBJ2-7,TRBV27,once,TGTGCCAGCAGTCGGATGCTCATAGCGGGACCCACCTACGAGCAGTACTTC,CASSRMLIAGPTYEQYF
.,TRBJ1-2,TRBV18,few,TGTGCCAGCTCACTGCCGGTGAGCCGGGGCTATGGCTACACCTTC,CASSLPVSRGYGYTF
.,TRBJ2-2,TRBV10-3,few,TGTGCCATCAGTGATGTGACAAGGCAAGCCGGGGAGCTGTTTTTT,CAISDVTRQAGELFF
TRBD2,TRBJ2-7,TRBV19,.,TGTGCCAGTAGTCCGGGACTAGTAAGGGAGCAGTACTTC,CASSPGLVREQYF
.,TRBJ1-3,TRBV5-1,few,TGCGCCAGCAGCTCCGGCGGGGGGCCGGTTGGAAACACCATATATTTT,CASSSGGGPVGNTIYF
.,TRBJ2-7,TRBV19,.,TGTGCCAGTAGTATCTTAGCGGACTCCTACGAGCAGTACTTC,CASSILADSYEQYF
.,TRBJ2-3,TRBV4-2,.,TGTGCCAGCAGCCAAGACAGAACAGATACGCAGTATTTT,CASSQDRTDTQYF
TRBD2,TRBJ2-3,TRBV19,.,TGTGCCAGTAGTATCGGACTAGCGGGAGACGGCACGCAGTATTTT,CASSIGLAGDGTQYF
TRBD2,TRBJ2-1,TRBV7-1,.,TGTGCCAGCAGCTCCCTTCGGGGTTCAGGAACTAGCGGGAGGGCCGGGGGACCCTACAATGAGCAGTTCTTC,CASSSLRGSGTSGRAGGPYNEQFF
.,TRBJ1-1,TRBV28,.,TGTGCCAGCAGTTTCCCGGGACATCTGAACACTGAAGCTTTCTTT,CASSFPGHLNTEAFF
.,TRBJ1-4,TRBV28,.,TGTGCCAGCAGTTCCCCTCCCGGGACTCCTAATGAAAAACTGTTTTTT,CASSSPPGTPNEKLFF
TRBD2,TRBJ2-2,TRBV11-3,.,TGTGCCAGCAGTCCGATAGCGGGAGCGGTCGGGGAGCTGTTTTTT,CASSPIAGAVGELFF
.,TRBJ1-1,TRBV6-5,once,TGTGCCAGCAGTTACATCTCCCGGGGATCCCTCACTGAAGCTTTCTTT,CASSYISRGSLTEAFF
TRBD1,TRBJ2-7,TRBV14,.,TGTGCCAGCAGCCAACCCGGACAGGGAGGCCACGAGCAGTACTTC,CASSQPGQGGHEQYF
.,TRBJ2-1,TRBV6-1,.,TGTGCCAGCAGTGAACGCCGGGACTCCGGTGAGCAGTTCTTC,CASSERRDSGEQFF
.,TRBJ2-2,TRBV9,.,TGTGCCAGCAGCGTAGGCGGGATTAGGGCCGGGGAGCTGTTTTTT,CASSVGGIRAGELFF
TRBD2,TRBJ2-7,TRBV5-1,.,TGCGCCAGCAGCTTGGGGACTAGCGGGGCCTACGAGCAGTACTTC,CASSLGTSGAYEQYF
TRBD1,TRBJ2-1,TRBV30,.,TGTGCCTGCACTCCCGGGACAGGGGCCAATGAGCAGTTCTTC,CACTPGTGANEQFF
TRBD1,TRBJ2-4,TRBV27,.,TGTGCCAGCGCCCGGGACAGGCGGGACATTCAGTACTTC,CASARDRRDIQYF
.,TRBJ2-3,TRBV3-1/TRBV3-2,.,TGTGCCAGCAGTGCCTACACAGATACGCAGTATTTT,CASSAYTDTQYF
.,TRBJ2-1,TRBV28,.,TGTGCCAGCAGTTTGAGGTCATTGTACAATGAGCAGTTCTTC,CASSLRSLYNEQFF
TRBD1,TRBJ2-7,TRBV18,.,TGTGCCAGCTCGGACCGGGACAGGGGGACTTACGAGCAGTACTTC,CASSDRDRGTYEQYF
.,TRBJ1-4,TRBV4-1,.,TGCGCCAGCAGCCAAGAGCGTGCAACTAATGAAAAACTGTTTTTT,CASSQERATNEKLFF
.,TRBJ2-1,TRBV24-1,.,TGTGCCACCGCCCCGCGGAGCTCCTACAATGAGCAGTTCTTC,CATAPRSSYNEQFF
.,TRBJ2-3,TRBV29-1,.,TGCAGCGTTGAAGGGGACACCTCAGATACGCAGTATTTT,CSVEGDTSDTQYF
TRBD1,TRBJ1-5,TRBV18,.,TGTGCCAGCTCACCAAACAGGGGGCCAGAGCCCCAGCATTTT,CASSPNRGPEPQHF
.,TRBJ1-5,TRBV28,.,TGTGCCAGCACCTCCCCCACTGGGAGTAGGGCGGGCAATCAGCCCCAGCATTTT,CASTSPTGSRAGNQPQHF
TRBD1,TRBJ1-2,TRBV6-5,.,TGTGCCAGCAGTTACACGACAGGGGGCGGCTATGGCTACACCTTC,CASSYTTGGGYGYTF
TRBD2,TRBJ2-7,TRBV19,.,TGTGCCAGTAGTCCAGCGGGAGAGACCTACGAGCAGTACTTC,CASSPAGETYEQYF
TRBD1,TRBJ2-5,TRBV11-1,.,TGTGCCAGCAGCCCGGGACAGGGAGAAGAGACCCAGTACTTC,CASSPGQGEETQYF
TRBD2,TRBJ2-1,TRBV5-1,.,TGCGCCAGCAGCTTGGGAGCTAGCGGGAGTATTGGTGAGCAGTTCTTC,CASSLGASGSIGEQFF
.,TRBJ1-5,TRBV28,.,TGTGCCAGCAGCCCCTGGGGGAGGAGGAGCAATCAGCCCCAGCATTTT,CASSPWGRRSNQPQHF
.,TRBJ2-7,TRBV7-2,.,TGTGCCAGCAGCTTAGTGCAGGTAGCGAACTACGAGCAGTACTTC,CASSLVQVANYEQYF
TRBD1,TRBJ1-2,TRBV28,.,TGTGCCAGCAGTGTCGGGACAGGGCAGGGATATGGCTACACCTTC,CASSVGTGQGYGYTF
.,TRBJ1-1,TRBV7-2,.,TGTGCCAGCAGCCCGGGCGGGGGGGTGGCCACTGAAGCTTTCTTT,CASSPGGGVATEAFF
.,TRBJ1-3,TRBV18,.,TGTGCCAGCTCACCACTAGGGTCAGGGTCCGGGTCTGGAAACACCATATATTTT,CASSPLGSGSGSGNTIYF
.,TRBJ1-1,TRBV12-3/TRBV12-4,.,TGTGCCAGCAGTTTAGCGGCACAACGTGAAGCTTTCTTT,CASSLAAQREAFF